The TCR beta chain described here comes from a study of cytomegalovirus exposure and HLA in healthy donors. The assay was immunoSEQ multiplex PCR, and TCRdb's table has in-frame clones only and misses some. The sample holds about 140,000 clones; 86% are singletons and the top ten take 2.5% to 3.5%. Comment on this clone: Its specificity is not known.

General study points: The listing of roughly 160 TCR beta chains classed them as cytomegalovirus-associated. Most TCR sequences proved rare, with some public TCRs found in many donors.

CDR1 is SGHNT, CDR2 YENEEA, per germline. This CDR3 contains 14 residues. V lost 5 bases to trimming and J lost 1 base, with 8 bases between them. The sample taken for sequencing was PBMCs. The rearrangement joins TRBV11-3 to TRBJ2-2; a weak D match, TRBD1 (5 bases). This TCR was sampled from a man aged 18 to 29 in good health and CMV-seronegative. As DNA, the CDR3 is TGTGCCAGCAGCCACGGACAGAACACCGGGGAGCTGTTTTTT. This codes for CASSHGQNTGELFF. The variable domain in full, completed from reference TRBV11-3 and TRBJ2-2, reads EAGVVQSPRYKIIEKKQPVAFWCNPISGHNTLYWYLQNLGQGPELLIRYENEEAVDDSQLPKDRFSAERLKGVDSTLKIQPAELGDSAVYLCASSHGQNTGELFFGEGSRLTVL.